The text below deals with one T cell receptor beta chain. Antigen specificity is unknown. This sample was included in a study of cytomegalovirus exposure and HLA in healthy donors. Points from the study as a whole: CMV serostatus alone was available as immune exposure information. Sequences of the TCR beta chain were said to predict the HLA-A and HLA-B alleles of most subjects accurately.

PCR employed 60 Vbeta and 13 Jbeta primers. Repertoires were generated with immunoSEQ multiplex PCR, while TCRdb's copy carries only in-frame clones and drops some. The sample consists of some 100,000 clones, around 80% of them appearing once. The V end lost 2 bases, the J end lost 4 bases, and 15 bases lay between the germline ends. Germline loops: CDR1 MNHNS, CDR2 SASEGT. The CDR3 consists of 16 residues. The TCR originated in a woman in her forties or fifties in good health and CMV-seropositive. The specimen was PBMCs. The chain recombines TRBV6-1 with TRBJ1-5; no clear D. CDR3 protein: CASSELVVTENQPQHF. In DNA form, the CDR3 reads TGTGCCAGCAGTGAACTGGTAGTAACAGAAAATCAGCCCCAGCATTTT.